A selection of T cell receptor beta chains follows, all from one sample in a study of spatial heterogeneity in lung cancer. MiXCR, applied by TCRdb to the 5' RACE reads, yields one record per CDR3 protein. The sample lists about 82,000 distinct CDR3 sequences; 10% to 15% were seen once. Specimen: PBMCs, collected at surgery. The receptors shown here come from a male donor with early-stage non-small cell lung cancer. Each CDR3 is given without its conserved first and last residue.

TRBV29-1	TRBJ1-1	SVDRANTEAF
TRBV6-6	TRBJ1-3	ASSSYKGGNTIY
TRBV18	TRBJ2-7	ASSQDTTSYEQY
TRBV7-6	TRBJ1-5	ASSLDLWQPQH
TRBV20-1	TRBJ2-7	SARVSGPGAYEQY
TRBV9	TRBJ2-3	ASSVLAGSGTDTQY
TRBV7-2	TRBJ1-5	ASSLTSEAWQPQH
TRBV10-3	TRBJ1-4	ATLDGVGEKLF
TRBV5-1	TRBJ2-7	ASSLSLAAYEQY
TRBV29-1	TRBJ1-2	SVVTPYGYT
TRBV14	TRBJ2-7	ASSQLSTGSYEQY
TRBV6-1	TRBJ2-1	ASSEAGLAGGEQF
TRBV29-1	TRBJ1-2	SVIGQSYGYT
TRBV5-4	TRBJ1-2	ASSFDRGLFGYT
TRBV5-1	TRBJ1-2	ASRLQGADYGYT
TRBV10-3	TRBJ2-7	AIRDSATYEQY
TRBV6-2/TRBV6-3	TRBJ1-5	ASRSFSGGNQPQH
TRBV20-1	TRBJ2-7	SARDQDGGAYEQY